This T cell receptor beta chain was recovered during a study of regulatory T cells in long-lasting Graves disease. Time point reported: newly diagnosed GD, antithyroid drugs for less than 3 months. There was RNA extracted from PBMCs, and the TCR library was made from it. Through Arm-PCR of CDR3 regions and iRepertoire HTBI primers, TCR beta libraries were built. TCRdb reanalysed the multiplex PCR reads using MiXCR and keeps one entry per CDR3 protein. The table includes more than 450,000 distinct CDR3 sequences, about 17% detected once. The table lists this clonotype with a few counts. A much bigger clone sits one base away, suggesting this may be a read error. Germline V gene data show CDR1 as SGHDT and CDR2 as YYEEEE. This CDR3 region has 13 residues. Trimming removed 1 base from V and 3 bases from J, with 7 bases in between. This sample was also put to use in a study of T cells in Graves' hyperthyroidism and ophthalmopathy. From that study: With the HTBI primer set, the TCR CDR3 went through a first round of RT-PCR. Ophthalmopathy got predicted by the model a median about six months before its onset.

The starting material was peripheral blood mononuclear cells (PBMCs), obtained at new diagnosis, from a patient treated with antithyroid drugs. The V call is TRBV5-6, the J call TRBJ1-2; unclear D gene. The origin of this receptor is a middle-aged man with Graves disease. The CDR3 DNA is TGTGCCAGCAGCTTGAACGGAGACTATGGCTACACCTTC. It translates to CASSLNGDYGYTF.